This T cell receptor (beta chain) originates from a study of blood T cell repertoires in COVID-19. Study at large: The United States, Italy and Spain were the sources of the acute and convalescent COVID-19 samples. Sample material is recorded as cDNA or gDNA derived from T cells, B-cell-depleted T cells, or PBMCs.

With 5 bases clipped from V and 7 bases from J, the junction kept 6 bases outside the gene matches. The CDR3 is 13 amino acids. Germline-derived CDR1 and CDR2 are SGHTA and FQGNSA. In the authors' methods: Estimation of nucleated cell counts relied on the amplification of reference gene primers. Profiling relied on immunoSEQ multiplex PCR, and the TCRdb table lists in-frame clones only, not all of them. The V and J calls and clone size are taken from that table; D and trimming were inferred from the DNA. The sample consists of 200,000 to 300,000 clones, around nine tenths of them appearing once. V usage is TRBV7-2 and J usage is TRBJ2-7; 9 positions agree with TRBD2. Sequencing was done on a sample of peripheral blood. The receptor comes from a woman aged 70 to 79 with active or convalescent COVID-19. This chain's CDR3 is CASSKGTSFEQYF. CDR3 nucleotide sequence: TGTGCCAGCAGCAAAGGGACTAGCTTTGAGCAGTACTTC. Complete variable domain (other parts from reference TRBV7-2 and TRBJ2-7): GAGVSQSPSNKVTEKGKDVELRCDPISGHTALYWYRQSLGQGLEFLIYFQGNSAPDKSGLPSDRFSAERTGGSVSTLTIQRTQQEDSAVYLCASSKGTSFEQYFGPGTRLTVT.